This TCR beta chain came from a study of T cell repertoires in cytomegalovirus infection. In the study overall: Newly reported HLA-C-restricted and thoroughly characterized HLA-B-restricted CMV epitopes were employed. Public TCR beta signatures provided an indication of both CMV infection and a matching HLA type.

TCRdb fed the reads into MiXCR, producing one record per CDR3 protein. Among approximately 270,000 distinct CDR3 sequences listed, less than 25% were seen once. Regarding the study as a whole: HLA-C-restricted CMV clonotypes gave the most frequent clonotype in two of eight donors.

This clonotype was observed a few times. The antigen is not known. V dropped 7 bases and J dropped 8 bases, with 17 bases sitting between them. The CDR3 sequence is 13 residues long. The receptor was isolated from a human donor in good health (CMV status not recorded). Some clones in this sample may be carry-over from other donors' samples. The sample in question was cultured PBMCs, obtained from culture after CMV antigen stimulation. The rearrangement uses TRBV12-3 or TRBV12-4 and TRBJ1-2; TRBD1 is a possible D gene (5 bases). The CDR3 reads CASIRGPGDGYTF. Written as DNA, the CDR3 is TGTGCCAGCATTCGGGGTCCGGGGGACGGCTACACCTTC.